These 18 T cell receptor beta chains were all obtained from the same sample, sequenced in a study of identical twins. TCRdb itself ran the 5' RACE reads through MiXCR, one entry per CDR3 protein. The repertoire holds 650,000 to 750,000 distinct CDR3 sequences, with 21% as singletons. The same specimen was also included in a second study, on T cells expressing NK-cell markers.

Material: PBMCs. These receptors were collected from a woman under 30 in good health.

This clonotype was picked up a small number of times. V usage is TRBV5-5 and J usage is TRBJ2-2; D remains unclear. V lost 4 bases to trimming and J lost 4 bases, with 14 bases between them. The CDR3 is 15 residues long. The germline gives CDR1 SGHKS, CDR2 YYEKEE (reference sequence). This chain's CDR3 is CASSVSPLGTGELFF. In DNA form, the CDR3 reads TGTGCCAGCAGCGTTAGTCCCCTCGGCACCGGGGAGCTGTTTTTT.

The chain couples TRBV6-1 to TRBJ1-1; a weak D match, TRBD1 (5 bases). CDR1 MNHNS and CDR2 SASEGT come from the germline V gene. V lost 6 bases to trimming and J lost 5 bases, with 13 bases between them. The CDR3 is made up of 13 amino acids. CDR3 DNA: TGTGCCAGCAGCTCCAGGGTGGGGACTGAAGCTTTCTTT. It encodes CASSSRVGTEAFF.

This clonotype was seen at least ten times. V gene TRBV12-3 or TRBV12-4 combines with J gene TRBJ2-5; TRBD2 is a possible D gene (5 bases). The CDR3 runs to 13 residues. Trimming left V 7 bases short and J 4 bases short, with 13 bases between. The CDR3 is CASTSPGGETQYF. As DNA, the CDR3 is TGTGCCAGCACCTCCCCCGGAGGAGAGACCCAGTACTTC.

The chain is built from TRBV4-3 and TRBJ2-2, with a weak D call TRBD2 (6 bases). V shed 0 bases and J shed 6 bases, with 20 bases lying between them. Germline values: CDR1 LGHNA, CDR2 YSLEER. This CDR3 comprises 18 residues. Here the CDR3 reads CASSQDPVGSGPPGELFF. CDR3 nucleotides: TGCGCCAGCAGCCAAGACCCGGTCGGGAGTGGTCCCCCCGGGGAGCTGTTTTTT.

The CDR3 loop is CASSPRRGLYNEQFF. CDR3 DNA sequence: TGTGCCAGCTCACCACGGCGCGGCCTATACAATGAGCAGTTCTTC. The V and J genes are TRBV18 and TRBJ2-1; no clear D. Germline V gene data show CDR1 as KGHSH and CDR2 as LQKENI. The CDR3 has 15 residues. With 1 base removed from V and 4 bases from J, the gap between germline ends came to 11 bases.

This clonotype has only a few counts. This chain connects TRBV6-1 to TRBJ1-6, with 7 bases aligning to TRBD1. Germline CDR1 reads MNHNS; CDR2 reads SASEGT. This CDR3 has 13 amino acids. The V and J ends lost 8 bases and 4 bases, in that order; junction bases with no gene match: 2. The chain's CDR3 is CASAGQYNSPLHF. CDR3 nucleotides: TGTGCCAGCGCGGGACAGTATAATTCACCCCTCCACTTT.

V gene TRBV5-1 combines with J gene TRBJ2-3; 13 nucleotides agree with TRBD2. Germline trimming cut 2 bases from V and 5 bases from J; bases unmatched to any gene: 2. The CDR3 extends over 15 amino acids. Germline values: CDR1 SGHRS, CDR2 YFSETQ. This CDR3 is CASSFGTSGVDTQYF. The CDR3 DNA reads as TGCGCCAGCAGCTTTGGGACTAGCGGGGTAGATACGCAGTATTTT.

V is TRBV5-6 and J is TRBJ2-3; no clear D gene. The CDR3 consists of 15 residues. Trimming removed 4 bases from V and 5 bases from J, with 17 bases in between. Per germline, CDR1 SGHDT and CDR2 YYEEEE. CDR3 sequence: CASSPGGGYLDTQYF. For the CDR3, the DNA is TGTGCCAGCAGCCCCGGCGGCGGTTACTTAGATACGCAGTATTTT.

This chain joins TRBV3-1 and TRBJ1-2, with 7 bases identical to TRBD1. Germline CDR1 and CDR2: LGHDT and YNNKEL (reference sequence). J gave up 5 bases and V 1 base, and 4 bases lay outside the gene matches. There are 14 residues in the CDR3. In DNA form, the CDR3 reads TGTGCCAGCAGCCAAGTCCACAGGGGATATGGCTACACCTTC. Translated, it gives CASSQVHRGYGYTF.

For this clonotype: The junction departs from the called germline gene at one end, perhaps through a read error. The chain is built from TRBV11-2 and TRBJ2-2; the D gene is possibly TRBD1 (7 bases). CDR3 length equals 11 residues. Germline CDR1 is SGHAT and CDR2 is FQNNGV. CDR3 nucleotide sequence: TGTGCCAGCAGCTTACAGGGGGGGCTGTTTTTT. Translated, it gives CASSLQGGLFF. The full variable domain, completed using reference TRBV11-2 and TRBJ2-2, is EAGVAQSPRYKIIEKRQSVAFWCNPISGHATLYWYQQILGQGPKLLIQFQNNGVVDDSQLPKDRFSAERLKGVDSTLKIQPAKLEDSAVYLCASSLQGGLFFGEGSRLTVL.

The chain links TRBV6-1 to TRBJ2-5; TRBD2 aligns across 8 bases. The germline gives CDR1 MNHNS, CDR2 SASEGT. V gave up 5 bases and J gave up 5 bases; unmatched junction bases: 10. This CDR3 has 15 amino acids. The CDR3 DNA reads TGTGCCAGCAGTCTCGGGGGGGCCGGGAGGGAGACCCAGTACTTC. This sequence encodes CASSLGGAGRETQYF.

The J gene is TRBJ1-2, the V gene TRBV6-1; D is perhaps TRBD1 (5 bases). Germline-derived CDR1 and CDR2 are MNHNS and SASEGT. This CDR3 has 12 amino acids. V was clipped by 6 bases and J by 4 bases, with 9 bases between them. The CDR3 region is CASSDSFYGYTF. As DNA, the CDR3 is TGTGCCAGCAGCGACAGCTTCTATGGCTACACCTTC.

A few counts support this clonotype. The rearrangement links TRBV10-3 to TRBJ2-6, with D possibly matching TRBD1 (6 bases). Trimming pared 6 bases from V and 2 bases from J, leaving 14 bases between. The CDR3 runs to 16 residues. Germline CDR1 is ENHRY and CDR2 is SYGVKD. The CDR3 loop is CAIRVRGIAGANVLTF. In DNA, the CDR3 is TGTGCCATCAGGGTCAGGGGCATAGCTGGGGCCAACGTCCTGACTTTC.

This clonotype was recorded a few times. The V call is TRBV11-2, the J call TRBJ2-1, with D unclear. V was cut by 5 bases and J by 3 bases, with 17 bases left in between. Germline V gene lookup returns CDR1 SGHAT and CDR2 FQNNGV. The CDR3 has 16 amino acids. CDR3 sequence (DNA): TGTGCCAGCAGCCCCGACCGTGTGGGGTTCTACAATGAGCAGTTCTTC. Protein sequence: CASSPDRVGFYNEQFF.

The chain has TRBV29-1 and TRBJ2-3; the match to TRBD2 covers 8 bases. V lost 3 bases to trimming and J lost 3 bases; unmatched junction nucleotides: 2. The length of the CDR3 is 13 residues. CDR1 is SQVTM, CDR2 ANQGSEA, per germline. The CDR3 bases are TGCAGCGTTGACGAGCGGGGGACAGATACGCAGTATTTT. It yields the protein CSVDERGTDTQYF.

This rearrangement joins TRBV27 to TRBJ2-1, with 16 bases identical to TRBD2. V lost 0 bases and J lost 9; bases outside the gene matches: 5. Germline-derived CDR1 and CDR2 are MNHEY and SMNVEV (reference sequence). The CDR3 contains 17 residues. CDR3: CASSLSRGTSGRGEQFF. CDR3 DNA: TGTGCCAGCAGTTTATCTCGAGGGACTAGCGGGAGGGGTGAGCAGTTCTTC.

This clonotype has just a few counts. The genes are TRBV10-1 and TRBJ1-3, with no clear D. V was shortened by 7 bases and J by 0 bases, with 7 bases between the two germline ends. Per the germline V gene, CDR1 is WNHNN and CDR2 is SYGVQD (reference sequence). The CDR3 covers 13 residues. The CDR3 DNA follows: TGCGCCAGCACTGGAGACTCTGGAAACACCATATATTTT. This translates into CASTGDSGNTIYF.

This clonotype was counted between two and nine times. The CDR3 bases are TGTGCCAGCAGTCCCCAGCCTTATCCCTACTCCTACGAGCAGTACTTC. Translation gives CASSPQPYPYSYEQYF. The rearrangement links TRBV12-3 or TRBV12-4 to TRBJ2-7; no firm D call. The CDR3 sequence is 16 residues long. The V gene lost 5 bases and the J gene lost 0 bases, with 17 bases spanning the gap.